A selection of T cell receptor beta chains follows, all from one sample in a study of T-cell reconstitution after alpha-beta-depleted transplantation in children. One entry per CDR3 protein, called by TCRdb with MiXCR from the PCR reads. The data show 700,000 or so distinct CDR3 sequences, with roughly 13% seen just once and 0.79% held by the top ten. The sequences come from PBMCs, collected before TCRalphabeta/CD19-depleted stem cell transplant. The origin of the receptors is a girl aged 2-15 years with congenital amegakaryocytic thrombocytopenia, due to receive a stem cell transplant. Each CDR3 is given with its conserved first and last residue. The D gene is left open where the match is weak. Some rows mark clone size as missing; the rest say once, few, many or name a class of expanded clone.

14 | - | TRBJ2-7 | - | TRBV5-1 | CASSLAGGINEQYF | TGCGCCAGCAGCTTGGCGGGCGGCATCAACGAGCAGTACTTC
13 | many | TRBJ1-2 | - | TRBV29-1 | CSVDGGLPYGYTF | TGCAGCGTTGATGGAGGACTGCCCTATGGCTACACCTTC
15 | many | TRBJ2-3 | TRBD2 | TRBV15 | CATAPGLAFTDTQYF | TGTGCCACTGCTCCGGGACTAGCCTTCACAGATACGCAGTATTTT
13 | few | TRBJ1-2 | - | TRBV7-9 | CASSRNLGDGYTF | TGTGCCAGCAGCCGAAACCTAGGAGATGGCTACACCTTC
15 | many | TRBJ1-5 | TRBD1 | TRBV27 | CASRIQGKSNQPQHF | TGTGCCAGCAGAATACAGGGGAAGAGCAATCAGCCCCAGCATTTT
16 | - | TRBJ2-1 | - | TRBV7-3 | CASSPLSSNTYNEQFF | TGTGCCAGCAGCCCCTTGTCTAGTAATACCTACAATGAGCAGTTCTTC
18 | few | TRBJ2-2 | - | TRBV27 | CASSPSPRDPRTTGELFF | TGTGCCAGCAGCCCCTCCCCCCGTGACCCTAGGACCACCGGGGAGCTGTTTTTT
13 | - | TRBJ2-7 | - | TRBV20-1 | CSARQGLTYEQYF | TGCAGTGCTAGACAGGGCCTGACCTACGAGCAGTACTTC
15 | few | TRBJ2-7 | TRBD1 | TRBV6-5 | CASTYFPGQPQEQYF | TGTGCCAGCACCTACTTCCCGGGACAGCCTCAGGAGCAGTACTTC
16 | few | TRBJ2-1 | TRBD1 | TRBV30 | CAWSVGQGASYNEQFF | TGTGCCTGGAGTGTGGGACAGGGGGCCTCCTACAATGAGCAGTTCTTC
19 | - | TRBJ2-5 | TRBD2 | TRBV10-3 | CAISGRGLAGENVQETQYF | TGTGCCATCAGTGGGAGAGGACTAGCGGGAGAGAACGTCCAAGAGACCCAGTACTTC
16 | many | TRBJ2-2 | - | TRBV10-3 | CAISESPGAPTGELFF | TGTGCCATCAGTGAGTCCCCGGGGGCGCCCACCGGGGAGCTGTTTTTT
11 | few | TRBJ2-4 | - | TRBV7-9 | CASSPGHSWYF | TGTGCCAGCAGCCCAGGACATTCCTGGTACTTC
14 | few | TRBJ2-3 | - | TRBV12-3/TRBV12-4 | CASSFGSYSDTQYF | TGTGCCAGCAGTTTTGGCAGTTATTCAGATACGCAGTATTTT
18 | - | TRBJ1-5 | - | TRBV5-5 | CASSVFYGTEYSNQPQHF | TGTGCCAGCAGCGTTTTCTACGGGACGGAATATAGCAATCAGCCCCAGCATTTT
16 | many | TRBJ2-1 | TRBD2 | TRBV9 | CASSLWGGSVSDEQFF | TGTGCCAGCAGCCTCTGGGGCGGGAGTGTAAGCGATGAGCAGTTCTTC
13 | many | TRBJ2-5 | - | TRBV12-3/TRBV12-4 | CASSLGGEETQYF | TGTGCCAGCAGTTTAGGGGGAGAAGAGACCCAGTACTTC
15 | many | TRBJ1-1 | - | TRBV20-1 | CSAIKGSTVNTEAFF | TGCAGTGCCATCAAAGGCTCGACGGTGAACACTGAAGCTTTCTTT
13 | few | TRBJ2-7 | - | TRBV12-3/TRBV12-4 | CASSPKSSYEQYF | TGTGCCAGCAGTCCTAAGAGCTCCTACGAGCAGTACTTC
15 | - | TRBJ2-3 | - | TRBV6-5 | CASSSTPSGTDTQYF | TGTGCCAGCAGTTCCACCCCTAGCGGCACAGATACGCAGTATTTT
16 | many | TRBJ2-3 | TRBD2 | TRBV5-1 | CASSPGLAGATDTQYF | TGCGCCAGCAGCCCCGGACTAGCGGGAGCCACAGATACGCAGTATTTT
14 | - | TRBJ1-5 | - | TRBV20-1 | CSAARGNSNQPQHF | TGCAGTGCAGCCAGGGGAAATAGCAATCAGCCCCAGCATTTT
13 | few | TRBJ1-1 | TRBD1 | TRBV10-3 | CAIRETGVTEAFF | TGTGCCATCAGGGAGACAGGGGTGACTGAAGCTTTCTTT
13 | many | TRBJ1-1 | - | TRBV6-1 | CASSEVEDTEAFF | TGTGCCAGCAGTGAAGTGGAGGACACTGAAGCTTTCTTT
17 | many | TRBJ2-1 | TRBD2 | TRBV12-3/TRBV12-4 | CASSSSSSGSPYNEQFF | TGTGCCAGCAGCTCATCGTCGAGCGGGAGTCCCTACAATGAGCAGTTCTTC
14 | few | TRBJ2-1 | TRBD2 | TRBV7-8 | CASRVGRAYNEQFF | TGTGCCAGCAGGGTCGGGAGGGCGTACAATGAGCAGTTCTTC
12 | - | TRBJ2-5 | TRBD1 | TRBV7-8 | CASSPGGKTQYF | TGTGCCAGCAGCCCAGGGGGTAAGACCCAGTACTTC
18 | - | TRBJ1-3 | - | TRBV5-1 | CASRPEGVADHSGNTIYF | TGCGCCAGCCGACCCGAAGGCGTCGCCGATCACTCTGGAAACACCATATATTTT
12 | few | TRBJ2-5 | - | TRBV29-1 | CSEKGWGETQYF | TGCAGCGAAAAGGGGTGGGGGGAGACCCAGTACTTC
16 | few | TRBJ2-1 | - | TRBV5-1 | CASRLGGQTSYNEQFF | TGCGCCAGCAGACTGGGGGGGCAGACCTCCTACAATGAGCAGTTCTTC
17 | many | TRBJ2-2 | TRBD2 | TRBV12-3/TRBV12-4 | CASRRTSGILNTGELFF | TGTGCCAGCCGACGGACTAGCGGGATCCTGAACACCGGGGAGCTGTTTTTT
11 | many | TRBJ2-5 | - | TRBV29-1 | CSVMEVETQYF | TGCAGCGTTATGGAGGTAGAGACCCAGTACTTC
13 | many | TRBJ2-1 | - | TRBV29-1 | CSVEGLRGDEQFF | TGCAGCGTAGAGGGACTTCGAGGTGATGAGCAGTTCTTC
13 | many | TRBJ2-3 | TRBD1 | TRBV12-3/TRBV12-4 | CAIQGTGTDTQYF | TGTGCCATACAGGGGACCGGCACAGATACGCAGTATTTT
16 | many | TRBJ2-1 | TRBD1 | TRBV7-8 | CASSLPSDRGGDEQFF | TGTGCCAGCAGCCTACCTTCGGACAGGGGAGGCGATGAGCAGTTCTTC
16 | many | TRBJ2-4 | TRBD2 | TRBV20-1 | CSARDNGAGRWYIQYF | TGCAGTGCTAGAGACAACGGAGCGGGAAGGTGGTACATTCAGTACTTC
14 | - | TRBJ2-1 | TRBD2 | TRBV10-3 | CAISGLAGDLEQFF | TGTGCCATCAGCGGACTAGCGGGAGACCTTGAGCAGTTCTTC
15 | - | TRBJ2-5 | - | TRBV7-7 | CASSERPTLQETQYF | TGTGCCAGCAGCGAGAGGCCAACACTTCAAGAGACCCAGTACTTC
14 | few | TRBJ2-7 | TRBD2 | TRBV5-1 | CASSLQRDSYEQYF | TGCGCCAGCAGCTTGCAGCGGGACTCCTACGAGCAGTACTTC
16 | few | TRBJ2-5 | TRBD2 | TRBV20-1 | CSASGTSGGLWATQYF | TGCAGTGCTAGCGGGACTAGCGGGGGTCTCTGGGCGACCCAGTACTTC